These 25 T cell receptor beta chains originate from one sample sequenced in a study of molecular identifiers for immune sequencing clone quantification. TCRdb redid the calling of the PCR reads with MiXCR, one entry per CDR3 protein. This table has about 54,000 distinct CDR3 sequences, almost 25% appearing once. Sequences were obtained from naive CD8+ T cells from blood, with Jurkat cell RNA spiked in. Subset reported: FACS-sorted CD8+CD4-CCR7+CD45RA+ naive T cells. All receptors come from a human donor in good health. Some libraries in this study had Jurkat cell RNA spiked in.

This clonotype has ten or more counts. The chain has TRBV3-1 and TRBJ2-7; TRBD2 might be the D (6 bases). V was shortened by 4 bases and J by 5 bases, with 15 bases between the two germline ends. This CDR3 has 14 residues. The germline CDR1 and CDR2 sequences are LGHDT and YNNKEL (reference sequence). CDR3 sequence: CASSLSGSTDEQYF. The CDR3 DNA is TGTGCCAGCAGCCTTAGCGGCAGTACGGACGAGCAGTACTTC.

For this clonotype: This may come from a read error, since a much larger clone is one base off. The V call is TRBV6-2 or TRBV6-3, the J call TRBJ2-7; D ambiguous. CDR1 is MNHEY, CDR2 SVGEGT, per germline. The CDR3 extends over 12 amino acids. CDR3 in amino acids: CARSFGTYEQYF. The CDR3 DNA reads as TGTGCCCGCAGTTTTGGAACCTACGAGCAGTACTTC.

This clonotype came up many times. The chain is built from TRBV9 and TRBJ1-5; a possible D gene is TRBD1 (5 bases). V lost 5 bases, J lost 5 bases, and 17 bases lay in between. The germline gives CDR1 SGDLS, CDR2 YYNGEE. The CDR3 length is 15 residues. The CDR3 protein is CASSSSGVPDQPQHF. CDR3 nucleotide sequence: TGTGCCAGCAGTAGTTCGGGGGTTCCGGATCAGCCCCAGCATTTT. Full variable domain (remainder filled in from reference TRBV9 and TRBJ1-5): DSGVTQTPKHLITATGQRVTLRCSPRSGDLSVYWYQQSLDQGLQFLIQYYNGEERAKGNILERFSAQQFPDLHSELNLSSLELGDSALYFCASSSSGVPDQPQHFGDGTRLSIL.

Concerning this clonotype itself: Being one base from a much bigger clone, this may be a read error. CDR3: CASSLPVHEQFF. CDR3 in DNA: TGTGCCAGCAGTTTACCAGTCCATGAGCAGTTCTTC. The chain employs TRBV12-3 or TRBV12-4 and TRBJ2-1; D not certain. Trimming removed 2 bases from V and 8 bases from J, with 7 bases in between. The CDR3 loop spans 12 amino acids.

About this clonotype itself: This may arise from a read error, as a much more abundant clone is one base away. The rearrangement uses TRBV7-2 and TRBJ2-5, with D perhaps matching TRBD1 (5 bases). CDR1 SGHTA and CDR2 FQGNSA come from the germline V gene. The CDR3 has 15 residues. The CDR3 bases are TGTGCCAGAAGCTCAGGACACAGTACCCAAGAGACCCAGTACTTC. It specifies CARSSGHSTQETQYF. The whole variable domain, filled in from reference TRBV7-2 and TRBJ2-5, reads GAGVSQSPSNKVTEKGKDVELRCDPISGHTALYWYRQSLGQGLEFLIYFQGNSAPDKSGLPSDRFSAERTGGSVSTLTIQRTQQEDSAVYLCARSSGHSTQETQYFGPGTRLLVL.

This clonotype has at least ten counts. The rearrangement uses TRBV4-2 and TRBJ2-7; perhaps TRBD2 as D (6 bases). Per germline, CDR1 LGHNA and CDR2 YNFKEQ. V gave up 0 bases and J gave up 2 bases, with 11 bases separating them. The CDR3 contains 15 residues. The CDR3 region has the DNA TGTGCCAGCAGCCAAGAATTCGGGGAGGCCTACGAGCAGTACTTC. It yields the protein CASSQEFGEAYEQYF.

This chain links TRBV7-2 with TRBJ2-7; D uncertain. Between the trimmed V and J ends, which lost 0 bases and 0 bases, there was a span of 12 bases. The CDR3 extends over 16 amino acids. Germline values: CDR1 SGHTA, CDR2 FQGNSA. CDR3 nucleotides: TGTGCCAGCAGCTTAGCGTTGGGCCCGCCCTCCTACGAGCAGTACTTC. As protein: CASSLALGPPSYEQYF.

Regarding this clonotype: Given a much more abundant clone one base away, this may be a read error. This chain connects TRBV4-2 to TRBJ2-7; D gene uncertain. The CDR3 consists of 16 residues. Trimming removed 0 bases at V and 4 bases at J, with 16 bases between. Germline CDR1 and CDR2: LGHNA and YNFKEQ. This CDR3 reads CASSQDLEPRVYEQYF. In nucleotides, the CDR3 is TGTGCCAGCAGCCAAGATCTTGAGCCACGGGTGTACGAGCAGTACTTC.

This clonotype was counted at least ten times. This rearrangement joins TRBV7-8 to TRBJ2-5; no clear D. The germline V gene has CDR1 SGHVS and CDR2 FQNEAQ. The CDR3 extends over 12 amino acids. V was clipped by 1 base and J by 4 bases, with 4 bases between them. The CDR3 bases are TGTGCCAGCAGCTTAGAACTAGAGACCCAGTACTTC. Translation gives CASSLELETQYF.

This clonotype was observed many times. The DNA of the CDR3 is TGTGCCAGCAGCTTGCCGGGGTACAATGAGCAGTTCTTC. Translating it yields CASSLPGYNEQFF. The chain combines TRBV5-4 with TRBJ2-1, with D maybe TRBD2 (5 bases). V was pared by 1 base and J by 4 bases, with 6 bases between. Germline assignment: CDR1 SGHNT and CDR2 YYREEE (reference sequence). There are 13 residues in the CDR3.

This clonotype was counted between two and nine times. The gene calls are TRBV12-3 or TRBV12-4 and TRBJ2-7; D is ambiguous. The CDR3 sequence is 15 residues long. V shed 1 base and J shed 3 bases, with 13 bases lying between them. CDR3 amino acids: CASSLVVASGYEQYF. DNA for the CDR3: TGTGCCAGCAGTTTAGTGGTAGCCTCTGGCTACGAGCAGTACTTC.

This clonotype was seen ten or more times. The chain links TRBV7-2 to TRBJ2-3; D remains ambiguous. Germline V lookup: CDR1 SGHTA, CDR2 FQGNSA. V shed 3 bases and J shed 1 base, with 8 bases lying between them. The CDR3 spans 14 residues. The CDR3 DNA is TGTGCCAGCAGCTTCTACGGAGGCACAGATACGCAGTATTTT. It encodes CASSFYGGTDTQYF.

This clonotype was seen ten or more times. The chain joins TRBV6-2 or TRBV6-3 to TRBJ1-1; 7 bases are shared with TRBD1. CDR3 length: 14 residues. Looked up from germline, CDR1 is MNHEY and CDR2 is SVGEGT. V lost 6 bases to trimming and J lost 10 bases; unmatched junction nucleotides: 14. The CDR3 nucleotides are TGTGCCAGCAGGTCGGGACAGCCCGCGGATGGAGCTTTCTTT. Encoded protein: CASRSGQPADGAFF.

With regard to this clonotype: A read error may be the cause here, since a much bigger clone is one base away. This rearrangement joins TRBV19 to TRBJ1-3; D gene unclear. Germline lookup yields CDR1 LNHDA and CDR2 SQIVND (reference sequence). The CDR3 runs 15 residues. The DNA for the CDR3 is TGTGCCAGTAGTATCTCGACGGGGAATGGAAGCACCATATATTTT. It yields the protein CASSISTGNGSTIYF.

This clonotype was seen only a few times. The V and J genes are TRBV30 and TRBJ2-1; 7 bases fit TRBD2. The germline V gene has CDR1 GTSNPN and CDR2 SVGIG (reference sequence). V lost 3 bases and J lost 2; bases outside the gene matches: 7. The CDR3 runs 15 residues. The CDR3 region is CAWRILAIPYNEQFF. The DNA for the CDR3 is TGTGCCTGGAGGATACTAGCGATACCCTACAATGAGCAGTTCTTC.

This clonotype was seen once. Given a much more abundant clone one base away, this may be a read error. The genes are TRBV12-3 or TRBV12-4 and TRBJ2-2, with D tentatively TRBD1 (6 bases). The CDR3 sequence is 16 residues long. The germline V and J ends were trimmed by 2 bases and 2 bases, with 12 bases remaining between them. This CDR3 is CASSLLGARNTGELFF. The CDR3 region has the DNA TGTGCCAGCAGTTTATTGGGGGCTAGAAACACCGGGGAGCTGTTTTTT.

Points on this clonotype: Since a much larger clone is just one base distant, this may be a read error. This chain links TRBV5-3 with TRBJ1-1, with a weak D call TRBD1 (5 bases). TRBV5-3 is an ORF, with its function uncertain. The CDR3 runs 15 residues. The CDR3 DNA reads as TGTGCCAGCAGCTCGCCGGGGCGAATGAACACTGTAGCTTTCTTT. Its protein is CASSSPGRMNTVAFF.

This clonotype has only one observation. Relative to the germline gene, one junction end is altered; a read error may explain this. The chain combines TRBV4-2 with TRBJ1-1, with a tentative D call TRBD1 (5 bases). From germline, CDR1 is LGHNA and CDR2 YNFKEQ. CDR3 length: 14 residues. The CDR3 nucleotides read TGTGCCAGCGGCCAAGATCGTGGGACCCCCGAAGCTTTCTTT. It specifies CASGQDRGTPEAFF.

This clonotype came up many times. The chain carries TRBV7-2 and TRBJ2-7; D is unclear. The V gene's germline CDR1 is SGHTA and CDR2 FQGNSA. CDR3 length equals 14 residues. The V gene lost 5 bases and the J gene lost 0 bases, with 11 bases spanning the gap. The CDR3 protein is CASSPTASSYEQYF. As DNA, the CDR3 is TGTGCCAGCAGCCCGACCGCCAGCTCCTACGAGCAGTACTTC. Variable domain in full (rest from reference TRBV7-2 and TRBJ2-7): GAGVSQSPSNKVTEKGKDVELRCDPISGHTALYWYRQSLGQGLEFLIYFQGNSAPDKSGLPSDRFSAERTGGSVSTLTIQRTQQEDSAVYLCASSPTASSYEQYFGPGTRLTVT.

Of note for this clonotype: A junction end diverges from the germline sequence, so it may reflect a read error. The chain joins TRBV7-6 to TRBJ2-1; possible D gene TRBD2, 7 bases. The CDR3 is 18 amino acids. Germline CDR1 is SGHVS and CDR2 is FNYEAQ. The CDR3 DNA reads as TGTGCCAGCAGCTTAGCCTCCCCCTTCGCGGGGGCGTACAATGAGCACTTCTTC. Its protein product is CASSLASPFAGAYNEHFF.

This clonotype was seen ten or more times. The V call is TRBV6-2 or TRBV6-3, the J call TRBJ1-5, with D perhaps TRBD1 (5 bases). Germline V gives CDR1 MNHEY, CDR2 SVGEGT. The CDR3 sequence is 15 residues long. Trimming pared 5 bases from V and 0 bases from J, leaving 11 bases between. CDR3 DNA: TGTGCCAGCAGTCCACAGGAGAATAGCAATCAGCCCCAGCATTTT. The encoded protein is CASSPQENSNQPQHF.

By share, this clonotype ranks as medium-sized (0.01 to 0.1%). The chain uses TRBV29-1 and TRBJ1-1; D not resolved. The V end lost 3 bases, the J end lost 3 bases, and 8 bases lay between the germline ends. This CDR3 has 12 residues. Germline-derived CDR1 and CDR2 are SQVTM and ANQGSEA. The CDR3 DNA reads TGCAGCGTTGATAAAGGGTACACTGAAGCTTTCTTT. It yields the protein CSVDKGYTEAFF.

This clonotype was seen many times. The chain combines TRBV7-2 with TRBJ2-3; weak D call: TRBD1 (6 bases). In germline, CDR1 is SGHTA, CDR2 FQGNSA. V was cut by 3 bases and J by 0 bases, with 10 bases left in between. CDR3 length: 15 amino acids. CDR3 sequence reads: CASSFTGSSTDTQYF. The CDR3 DNA follows: TGTGCCAGCAGCTTTACAGGGTCTAGCACAGATACGCAGTATTTT.

This clonotype occurred many times. The V and J genes are TRBV29-1 and TRBJ1-1, with D perhaps TRBD1 (6 bases). The CDR3 has 13 residues. V lost 6 bases and J 1 base, leaving 12 bases between the germline ends. CDR1 and CDR2 from the germline V gene are SQVTM and ANQGSEA. The CDR3 is CSVRLTGNTEAFF. The DNA of the CDR3 is TGCAGCGTAAGACTGACAGGGAACACTGAAGCTTTCTTT.

About this clonotype itself: A single base separates this from a much larger clone, so it may be a read error. The chain links TRBV6-2 or TRBV6-3 to TRBJ2-1; the match to TRBD2 covers 8 bases. From germline, CDR1 is MNHEY and CDR2 SVGEGT. The CDR3 runs to 15 residues. CDR3 nucleotides: TGTGCCAGCATCAGAGCGGGAGTAAGCTACGATGAGCAGTTCTTC. This encodes CASIRAGVSYDEQFF.